One sample yielded the 8 T cell receptor beta chains listed below, sequenced in a study of shared clonotypes between healthy human individuals. The protocol was immunoSEQ multiplex PCR, while the TCRdb copy is restricted to in-frame clones and leaves out a portion. The sample has roughly 2 million clones, approximately 96% seen once; the top ten hold around 0.13%. Material: naive CD4+ T cells sorted from blood. Subset here: CD45RA+ positively selected. The receptors come from a man aged 18 to 30 in good health.

The chain combines TRBV11-2 with TRBJ2-2, with TRBD2 matching 8 bases. V shed 3 bases, J shed 0 bases, and the junction held 3 bases outside the gene matches. This CDR3 is built from 16 residues. The germline CDR1 and CDR2 sequences are SGHAT and FQNNGV. This CDR3 reads CASSLRGVANTGELFF. The DNA of the CDR3 is TGTGCCAGCAGCTTGCGGGGGGTCGCGAACACCGGGGAGCTGTTTTTT.

V and J are TRBV5-1 and TRBJ1-2; D gene unclear. Germline-derived CDR1 and CDR2 are SGHRS and YFSETQ. Trimming took 5 bases from V and 6 from J, leaving 11 bases between them. This CDR3 has 12 amino acids. For the CDR3, the DNA is TGCGCCAGCAGGGAGGGATCCCATGGCTACACCTTC. Translating gives CASREGSHGYTF.

The CDR3, as DNA: TGTGCCAGCAGCCCGCCCGACAGACCGGGGAGGAGAAATGAAAAACTGTTTTTT. Translation: CASSPPDRPGRRNEKLFF. The chain combines TRBV7-8 with TRBJ1-4; D perhaps matches TRBD1 (5 bases). There are 18 residues in the CDR3. V was trimmed by 5 bases and J by 5 bases, leaving 24 bases between them. The V gene's germline CDR1 is SGHVS and CDR2 FQNEAQ.

V usage is TRBV28 and J usage is TRBJ1-5, with a possible D match to TRBD1 (5 bases). From germline, CDR1 is MDHEN and CDR2 SYDVKM. This CDR3 contains 15 residues. V was cut by 5 bases and J by 4 bases, with 15 bases left in between. CDR3 DNA: TGTGCCAGCAGTACACCGGGGCTAGGGAATCAGCCCCAGCATTTT. Translation gives CASSTPGLGNQPQHF.

The gene calls are TRBV7-2 and TRBJ2-5, with D possibly matching TRBD2 (6 bases). V was pared by 0 bases and J by 10 bases, with 15 bases between. This CDR3 spans 14 amino acids. CDR1 and CDR2 from the germline V gene are SGHTA and FQGNSA. The CDR3 is CASSLALPGGGQYF. The CDR3 DNA reads TGTGCCAGCAGCTTAGCGCTACCCGGGGGTGGCCAGTACTTC.

The chain is built from TRBV27 and TRBJ1-4; 7 positions agree with TRBD1. The germline CDR1 and CDR2 sequences are MNHEY and SMNVEV (reference sequence). Losses at the gene ends were 6 bases for V and 10 bases for J; bases not matched to a gene: 11. The CDR3 runs 14 residues. CDR3 residues: CASRSDRVNGKLFF. As DNA, the CDR3 is TGTGCCAGCAGATCCGACAGGGTAAACGGAAAACTGTTTTTT. The full variable domain, its missing parts supplied by reference TRBV27 and TRBJ1-4, is EAQVTQNPRYLITVTGKKLTVTCSQNMNHEYMSWYRQDPGLGLRQIYYSMNVEVTDKGDVPEGYKVSRKEKRNFPLILESPSPNQTSLYFCASRSDRVNGKLFFGSGTQLSVL.

This chain links TRBV18 with TRBJ1-1; D is undetermined. Germline loops: CDR1 KGHSH, CDR2 LQKENI. V was clipped by 1 base and J by 1 base, with 10 bases between them. This CDR3 spans 15 amino acids. CDR3 DNA sequence: TGTGCCAGCTCACCACAGTCGGTACAGAACACTGAAGCTTTCTTT. This sequence encodes CASSPQSVQNTEAFF.

On this clone itself: At the DNA level, this CDR3 is encoded by other sequences in the same sample as well. The chain recombines TRBV18 with TRBJ2-5; D is undetermined. Trimming left V 2 bases short and J 4 bases short, with 8 bases between. The CDR3 has 13 amino acids. Germline CDR1 is KGHSH and CDR2 is LQKENI. The DNA of the CDR3 is TGTGCCAGCTCACCAGGGATGGGAGAGACCCAGTACTTC. As protein: CASSPGMGETQYF.